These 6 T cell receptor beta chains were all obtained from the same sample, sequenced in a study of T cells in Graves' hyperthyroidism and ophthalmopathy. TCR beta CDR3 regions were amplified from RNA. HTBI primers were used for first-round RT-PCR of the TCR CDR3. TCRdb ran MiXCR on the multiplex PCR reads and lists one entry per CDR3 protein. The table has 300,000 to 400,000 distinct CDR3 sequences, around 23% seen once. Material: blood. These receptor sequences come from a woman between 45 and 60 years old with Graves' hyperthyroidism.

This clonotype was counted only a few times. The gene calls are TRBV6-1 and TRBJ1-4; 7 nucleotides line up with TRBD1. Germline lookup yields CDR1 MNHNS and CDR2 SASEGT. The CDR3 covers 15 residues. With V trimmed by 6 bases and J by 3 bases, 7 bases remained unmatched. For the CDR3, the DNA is TGTGCCAGCAGACAAGGACAGGCCGCTAATGAAAAACTGTTTTTT. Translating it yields CASRQGQAANEKLFF.

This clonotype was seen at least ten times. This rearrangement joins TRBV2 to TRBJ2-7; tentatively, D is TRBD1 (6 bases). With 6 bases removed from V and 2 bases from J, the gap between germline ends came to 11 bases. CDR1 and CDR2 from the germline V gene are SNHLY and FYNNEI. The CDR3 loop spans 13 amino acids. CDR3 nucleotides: TGTGCCAGCAGACAGGGCCTAACCTACGAGCAGTACTTC. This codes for CASRQGLTYEQYF.

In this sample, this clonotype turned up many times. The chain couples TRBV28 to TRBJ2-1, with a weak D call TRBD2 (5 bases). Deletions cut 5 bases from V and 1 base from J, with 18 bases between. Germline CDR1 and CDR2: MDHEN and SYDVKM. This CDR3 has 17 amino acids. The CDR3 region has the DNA TGTGCCAGCAGTCCGTACTCCCTTTTAGCGTCCTACAATGAGCAGTTCTTC. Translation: CASSPYSLLASYNEQFF.

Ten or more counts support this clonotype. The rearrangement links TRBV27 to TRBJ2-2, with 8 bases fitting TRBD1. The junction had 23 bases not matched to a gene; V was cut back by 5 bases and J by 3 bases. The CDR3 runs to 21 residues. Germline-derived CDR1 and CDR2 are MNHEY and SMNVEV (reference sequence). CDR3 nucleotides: TGTGCCAGCAGTCTTCCAAAGACAAACGCAGGGGGCAGTTGGGACACCGGGGAGCTGTTTTTT. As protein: CASSLPKTNAGGSWDTGELFF.

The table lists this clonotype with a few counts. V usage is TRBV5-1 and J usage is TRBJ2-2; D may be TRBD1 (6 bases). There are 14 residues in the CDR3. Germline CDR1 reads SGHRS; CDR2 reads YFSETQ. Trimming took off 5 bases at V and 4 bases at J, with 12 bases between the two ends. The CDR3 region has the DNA TGCGCCAGCAGTCCAGGGGTTCGCACCGGGGAGCTGTTTTTT. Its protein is CASSPGVRTGELFF.

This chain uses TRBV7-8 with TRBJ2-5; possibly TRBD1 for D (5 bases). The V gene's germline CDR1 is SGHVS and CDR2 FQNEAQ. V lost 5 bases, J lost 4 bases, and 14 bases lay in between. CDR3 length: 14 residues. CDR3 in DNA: TGTGCCAGCAGCCCCCCGGACAATAGAGAGACCCAGTACTTC. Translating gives CASSPPDNRETQYF.